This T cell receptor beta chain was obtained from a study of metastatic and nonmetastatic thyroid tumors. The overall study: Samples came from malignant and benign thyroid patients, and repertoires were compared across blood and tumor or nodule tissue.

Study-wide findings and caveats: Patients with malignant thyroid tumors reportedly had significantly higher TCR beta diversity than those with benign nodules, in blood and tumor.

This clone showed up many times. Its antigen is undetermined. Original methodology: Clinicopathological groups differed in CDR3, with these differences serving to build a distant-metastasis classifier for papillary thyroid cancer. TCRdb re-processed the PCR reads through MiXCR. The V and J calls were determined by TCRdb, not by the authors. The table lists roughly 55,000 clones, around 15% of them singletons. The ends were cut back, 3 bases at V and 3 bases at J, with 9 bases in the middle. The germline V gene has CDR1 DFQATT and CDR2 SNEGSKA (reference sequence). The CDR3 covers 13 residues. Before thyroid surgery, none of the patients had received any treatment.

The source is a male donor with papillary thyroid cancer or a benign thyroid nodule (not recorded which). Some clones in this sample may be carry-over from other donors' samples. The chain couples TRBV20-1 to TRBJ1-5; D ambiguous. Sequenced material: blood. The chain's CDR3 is CSASPSINQPQHF. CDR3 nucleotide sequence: TGCAGTGCTAGTCCCAGTATCAATCAGCCCCAGCATTTT.